These 28 T cell receptor beta chains were sequenced from one sample in a study of STAT5B mutations in CD4+ large granular lymphocyte leukemia. Assay used: immunoSEQ multiplex PCR; TCRdb lists only in-frame clones, some missing. The data hold around 4,000 clones, with around four fifths observed a single time. Sequenced: PBMCs. The receptors shown here come from a man aged 70-80 years with CD4+ T-cell large granular lymphocyte leukemia.

The chain uses TRBV2 and TRBJ2-7; 7 positions match TRBD2. The CDR3 is 13 residues long. Germline trimming cut 7 bases from V and 0 bases from J; bases unmatched to any gene: 3. The germline gives CDR1 SNHLY, CDR2 FYNNEI. CDR3 DNA: TGTGCCAGCAAGGGCGGGAGCTCCTACGAGCAGTACTTC. Protein product: CASKGGSSYEQYF.

This clone is deemed medium-sized. The CDR3 coding sequence is TGTGCCAGCAGCTTAGGGGTCAGCACCTACAATGAGCAGTTCTTC. Translated: CASSLGVSTYNEQFF. This chain connects TRBV7-9 to TRBJ2-1; D is unclear. V shed 1 base and J shed 2 bases, with 9 bases lying between them. Per germline, CDR1 SEHNR and CDR2 FQNEAQ (reference sequence). The CDR3 is 15 amino acids.

By frequency in the sample, this clone is medium-sized. This sequence joins TRBV7-6 and TRBJ1-1, with a tentative D call TRBD1 (6 bases). V gave up 8 bases and J gave up 0 bases, with 13 bases separating them. CDR3 length equals 14 residues. The germline V gene has CDR1 SGHVS and CDR2 FNYEAQ. In nucleotides, the CDR3 is TGTGCCAGCTGGTCCGGGACAATGAACACTGAAGCTTTCTTT. Protein product: CASWSGTMNTEAFF. The full variable domain, with the rest looked up from reference TRBV7-6 and TRBJ1-1, is GAGVSQSPRYKVTKRGQDVALRCDPISGHVSLYWYRQALGQGPEFLTYFNYEAQQDKSGLPNDRFSAERPEGSISTLTIQRTEQRDSAMYRCASWSGTMNTEAFFGQGTRLTVV.

This rearrangement joins TRBV9 to TRBJ2-1; 7 nucleotides line up with TRBD2. The V segment lost 7 bases and the J segment 5 bases; nucleotides outside the gene matches: 12. CDR1 and CDR2 from the germline V gene are SGDLS and YYNGEE. The CDR3 loop spans 15 amino acids. CDR3 sequence reads: CASGRGGGGHNEQFF. The DNA of the CDR3 is TGTGCCAGCGGGCGAGGCGGGGGAGGCCACAATGAGCAGTTCTTC.

The chain links TRBV10-3 to TRBJ1-2; D call uncertain. Per germline, CDR1 ENHRY and CDR2 SYGVKD. The CDR3 is 13 amino acids. The V and J ends lost 3 bases and 8 bases respectively, with 13 bases between them. CDR3 nucleotides: TGTGCCATCAGTGATCGGTCAGAAAGAGGCTACACCTTC. This encodes CAISDRSERGYTF.

The rearrangement links TRBV14 to TRBJ2-2, with 11 bases fitting TRBD2. CDR1 is SGHDN, CDR2 FVKESK, per germline. The CDR3 consists of 19 residues. V shed 3 bases and J 2 bases; nucleotides not matched to a gene: 11. The CDR3 DNA is TGTGCCAGCAGCCATTGGGGACTAGCGGACAAGGGCAACACCGGGGAGCTGTTTTTT. Amino acids: CASSHWGLADKGNTGELFF.

The rearrangement links TRBV4-1 to TRBJ2-1; no clear D gene. CDR3 size: 17 residues. Germline CDR1 and CDR2: MGHRA and YSYEKL. The V and J ends lost 4 bases and 4 bases respectively, with 20 bases between them. CDR3 region: CASSLSAGLPRYNEQFF. CDR3 DNA: TGCGCCAGCAGCCTTTCTGCCGGGCTCCCCAGGTACAATGAGCAGTTCTTC.

The genes are TRBV29-1 and TRBJ2-7; 11 nucleotides match TRBD2. CDR3 size: 15 residues. After removal of 4 bases from V and 3 bases from J, the junction contained 8 bases not matched to a gene. CDR1 and CDR2 (germline): SQVTM, ANQGSEA. The CDR3 protein is CSVVFSGTSGYEQYF. The CDR3 coding sequence is TGCAGCGTTGTTTTCTCCGGGACTAGCGGCTACGAGCAGTACTTC.

This chain connects TRBV9 to TRBJ2-7; 7 nucleotides match TRBD1. V shed 0 bases and J 6 bases; nucleotides not matched to a gene: 6. The CDR3 has 14 amino acids. The germline gives CDR1 SGDLS, CDR2 YYNGEE. In DNA form, the CDR3 reads TGTGCCAGCAGCGTAGGGGACAGTGACATCGAGCAGTACTTC. This gives the protein CASSVGDSDIEQYF.

In this sample, this clone is medium-sized. CDR3 coding DNA: TGCAGCGAGGGGAGGGGGGTTCACGCTAACACCGGGGAGCTGTTTTTT. Protein product: CSEGRGVHANTGELFF. This chain joins TRBV29-1 and TRBJ2-2, with a tentative D call TRBD2 (7 bases). The V gene's germline CDR1 is SQVTM and CDR2 ANQGSEA. The germline V and J ends were trimmed by 7 bases and 2 bases, with 20 bases remaining between them. CDR3 length equals 16 residues.

CDR3 in amino acids: CASSLSSNSRYYEQYF. As DNA, the CDR3 is TGTGCCAGCAGTTTATCATCGAATAGCAGATACTACGAGCAGTACTTC. V and J are TRBV27 and TRBJ2-7; D not certain. This CDR3 is built from 16 residues. Germline CDR1 is MNHEY and CDR2 is SMNVEV (reference sequence). V was pared by 0 bases and J by 3 bases, with 15 bases between.

V is TRBV30 and J is TRBJ2-1; D is unclear. V was trimmed by 2 bases and J by 4 bases, leaving 12 bases between them. CDR3 size: 14 residues. Germline V CDR1 and CDR2: GTSNPN, SVGIG (reference sequence). The CDR3 is CAWSPQEQYNEQFF. The CDR3 bases are TGTGCCTGGAGTCCCCAGGAGCAGTACAATGAGCAGTTCTTC.

This clone was observed once. Mismatch with germline at one junction end may stem from a read error. The rearrangement joins TRBV6-5 to TRBJ2-1; D tentatively fits TRBD1 or TRBD2 (5 bases each). The CDR3 consists of 13 residues. The germline gives CDR1 MNHEY, CDR2 SVGAGI. Written as DNA, the CDR3 is TGTGCCAGCAGTTACTCCTCCGGGACCGTAGGTATCTTC. Translation gives CASSYSSGTVGIF.

The chain is built from TRBV11-2 and TRBJ2-1; 10 nucleotides match TRBD2. CDR3 size: 14 residues. Germline V gene data show CDR1 as SGHAT and CDR2 as FQNNGV. Unmatched junction bases numbered 6, after V lost 1 base and J lost 12 bases. For the CDR3, the DNA is TGTGCCAGCAGCTTAGCTCTAGCGGGGGCTCCGCAGTTCTTC. Residues: CASSLALAGAPQFF.

This clone was detected a few times. The chain couples TRBV6-6 to TRBJ1-1, with D possibly matching TRBD1 (6 bases). Trimming shortened V by 5 bases and J by 4 bases, and 14 bases separated the two germline ends. Germline CDR1 is MNHNY and CDR2 is SVGAGI (reference sequence). This CDR3 region has 14 residues. The CDR3 DNA is TGTGCCAGCAGTACATCAGGGGTATCCACTGAAGCTTTCTTT. Its protein product is CASSTSGVSTEAFF.

V and J are TRBV7-3 and TRBJ1-2, with TRBD1 matching 9 bases. Trimming cost V 5 bases and J 4 bases; bases outside gene matches: 5. This CDR3 contains 14 residues. Germline CDR1 and CDR2: SGHTA and FQGTGA. CDR3: CASSPTGGSYGYTF. DNA for the CDR3: TGTGCCAGCAGCCCGACAGGGGGAAGCTATGGCTACACCTTC.

The chain's CDR3 is CASSVDQGTNYGYTF. CDR3 in DNA: TGTGCCAGCAGCGTAGATCAAGGGACCAACTATGGCTACACCTTC. The chain is built from TRBV9 and TRBJ1-2; D possibly corresponds to TRBD1 (5 bases). Germline CDR1 and CDR2: SGDLS and YYNGEE. V was clipped by 0 bases and J by 2 bases, with 11 bases between them. CDR3 length equals 15 residues.

The chain joins TRBV11-2 to TRBJ1-4; unclear D gene. From germline, CDR1 is SGHAT and CDR2 FQNNGV. This CDR3 comprises 15 residues. V gave up 1 base and J gave up 5 bases, with 11 bases separating them. CDR3 protein: CASSLGVFGNEKLFF. CDR3 in DNA: TGTGCCAGCAGCTTAGGGGTATTTGGGAATGAAAAACTGTTTTTT.

This clone showed up just a few times. The rearrangement uses TRBV10-1 and TRBJ2-2, with no clear D. This CDR3 region has 13 residues. The V and J ends lost 10 bases and 3 bases respectively, with 12 bases between them. The germline gives CDR1 WNHNN, CDR2 SYGVQD (reference sequence). The CDR3 here is CATSPDDTGELFF. The CDR3 DNA follows: TGCGCCACCAGCCCCGACGACACCGGGGAGCTGTTTTTT.

This chain connects TRBV4-2 to TRBJ2-7; the match to TRBD1 covers 7 bases. Germline V gene data show CDR1 as LGHNA and CDR2 as YNFKEQ. The CDR3 runs to 15 residues. The V gene end was trimmed by 1 base and the J gene end by 3 bases; junction bases not matched to a gene: 6. CDR3 amino acids: CASSQGQGDHYEQYF. The CDR3 region has the DNA TGTGCCAGCAGCCAAGGACAGGGAGATCACTACGAGCAGTACTTC.

This clone was seen more than once but under ten times. The chain links TRBV9 to TRBJ1-2; 9 bases map to TRBD1. The CDR3 consists of 15 residues. J gave up 5 bases and V 6 bases, and 11 bases lay outside the gene matches. Germline loops: CDR1 SGDLS, CDR2 YYNGEE. The CDR3 bases are TGTGCCAGCAAAAAGACCGGGACAGGGAGGTATGGCTACACCTTC. Protein sequence: CASKKTGTGRYGYTF. Together with reference TRBV9 and TRBJ1-2, the CDR3 gives the full variable domain: DSGVTQTPKHLITATGQRVTLRCSPRSGDLSVYWYQQSLDQGLQFLIQYYNGEERAKGNILERFSAQQFPDLHSELNLSSLELGDSALYFCASKKTGTGRYGYTFGSGTRLTVV.

Written as DNA, the CDR3 is TGCGCCAGCAGCCAAACAGGGAATCAGCCCCAGCATTTT. Its translation: CASSQTGNQPQHF. The V gene is TRBV4-1, the J gene TRBJ1-5; D is possibly TRBD1 (6 bases). Germline CDR1 MGHRA, CDR2 YSYEKL. The CDR3 is made up of 13 amino acids. V lost 2 bases and J 4 bases, leaving 6 bases between the germline ends.

The rearrangement joins TRBV6-5 to TRBJ2-1; 13 nucleotides line up with TRBD2. V trimming: 2 bases; J trimming: 9 bases; junction bases outside the gene matches: 4. The CDR3 consists of 15 residues. The germline gives CDR1 MNHEY, CDR2 SVGAGI. CDR3 residues: CASSYRRTSGSEQFF. The CDR3 bases are TGTGCCAGCAGTTACCGGCGGACTAGCGGGAGTGAGCAGTTCTTC.

The V gene is TRBV30, the J gene TRBJ2-6; 10 nucleotides agree with TRBD2. From germline, CDR1 is GTSNPN and CDR2 SVGIG (reference sequence). Trimming cost V 0 bases and J 1 base; bases outside gene matches: 3. The CDR3 covers 17 residues. CDR3 residues: CAWSVSGRISGANVLTF. Written as DNA, the CDR3 is TGTGCCTGGAGTGTTAGCGGGAGGATATCTGGGGCCAACGTCCTGACTTTC.

The chain joins TRBV7-8 to TRBJ2-7, with 9 nucleotides matching TRBD1. In germline, CDR1 is SGHVS, CDR2 FQNEAQ. V shed 5 bases, J shed 1 base, and the junction held 6 bases outside the gene matches. CDR3 length: 15 residues. The CDR3 sequence: CASSPGQGPSYEQYF. In nucleotides, the CDR3 is TGTGCCAGCAGCCCGGGACAGGGACCTTCCTACGAGCAGTACTTC. The entire variable domain, with the rest obtained from reference TRBV7-8 and TRBJ2-7, is as follows: GAGVSQSPRYKVAKRGQDVALRCDPISGHVSLFWYQQALGQGPEFLTYFQNEAQLDKSGLPSDRFFAERPEGSVSTLKIQRTQQEDSAVYLCASSPGQGPSYEQYFGPGTRLTVT.

The V call is TRBV29-1, the J call TRBJ2-5; possibly TRBD1 for D (5 bases). The DNA end favors TRBJ2-7, so the J call may be wrong. The CDR3 has 13 residues. In germline, CDR1 is SQVTM, CDR2 ANQGSEA. The CDR3 loop is CSVEASGMVEQYF. CDR3 nucleotide sequence: TGCAGCGTTGAGGCATCAGGGATGGTCGAGCAGTACTTC.

This sequence joins TRBV7-9 and TRBJ2-7; no firm D call. CDR1 is SEHNR and CDR2 is FQNEAQ in the germline V gene (reference sequence). CDR3 length: 12 residues. V was clipped by 1 base and J by 6 bases, with 7 bases between them. This CDR3 reads CASSLVEAEQYF. The CDR3 nucleotides are TGTGCCAGCAGCTTAGTTGAGGCCGAGCAGTACTTC.

This clone has only a few counts. The chain uses TRBV18 and TRBJ1-2; the match to TRBD1 covers 9 bases. Trimming removed 0 bases from V and 3 bases from J; junction bases left unmatched: 8. The germline CDR1 and CDR2 sequences are KGHSH and LQKENI. The CDR3 is made up of 17 amino acids. This CDR3 reads CASSPPTDRGVDYGYTF. The CDR3 DNA is TGTGCCAGCTCACCACCTACCGACAGGGGGGTAGACTATGGCTACACCTTC.